The source of this TCR beta chain is a study of blood T cell repertoires in COVID-19. Study information: Acute and convalescent COVID-19 samples came from the United States, Italy and Spain.

Germline V gene sequence: CDR1 SEHNR, CDR2 FQNEAQ (reference sequence). The V segment lost 5 bases and the J segment 4 bases; nucleotides outside the gene matches: 8. The CDR3 sequence is 15 residues long. TCRdb's table, derived via immunoSEQ multiplex PCR, lists solely in-frame clones and lacks some. The sample consists of hundreds of thousands of clones, 88% of them appearing once. The origin of this receptor is a woman aged 45 to 65 who had recovered from COVID-19. The specimen was PBMCs or T cells enriched from blood (not recorded which). This sequence joins TRBV7-9 and TRBJ1-5; TRBD1 aligns across 7 bases. The CDR3 DNA sequence: TGTGCCAGCAGCCCCCAGGGGGGATCGAATCAGCCCCAGCATTTT. It specifies CASSPQGGSNQPQHF.